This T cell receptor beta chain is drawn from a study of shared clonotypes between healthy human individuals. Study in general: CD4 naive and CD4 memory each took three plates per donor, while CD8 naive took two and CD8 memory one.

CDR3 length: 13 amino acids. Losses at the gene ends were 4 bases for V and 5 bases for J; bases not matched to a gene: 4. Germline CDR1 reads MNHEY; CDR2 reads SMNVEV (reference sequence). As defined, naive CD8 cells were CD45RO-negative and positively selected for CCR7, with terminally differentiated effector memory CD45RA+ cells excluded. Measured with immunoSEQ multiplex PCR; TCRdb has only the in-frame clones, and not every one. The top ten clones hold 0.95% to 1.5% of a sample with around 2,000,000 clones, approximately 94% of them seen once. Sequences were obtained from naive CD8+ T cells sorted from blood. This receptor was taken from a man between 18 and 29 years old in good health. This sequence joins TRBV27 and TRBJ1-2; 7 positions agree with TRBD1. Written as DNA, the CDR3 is TGTGCCAGCAGTTCGACGACAGGGTATGGCTACACCTTC. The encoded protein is CASSSTTGYGYTF.